This T cell receptor beta chain was sequenced during a study of blood T cell repertoires in COVID-19. On the study more broadly: The analysed material was cDNA or gDNA that came from T cells, B-cell-depleted T cells, or PBMCs.

The CDR3 is 14 residues long. Germline loops: CDR1 MNHEY, CDR2 SVGEGT. The V and J ends lost 2 bases and 1 base respectively, with 9 bases between them. Seattle patients were enrolled while actively infected and followed longitudinally. TCRdb's table, derived via immunoSEQ multiplex PCR, lists solely in-frame clones and lacks some. The table lists over 150,000 clones, approximately 85% of them singletons. The chain recombines TRBV6-2 or TRBV6-3 with TRBJ2-7; no reliable D call. The TCR sequence derives from a man in his 60s with COVID-19, enrolled during active disease. Sequencing used peripheral blood. The CDR3 DNA is TGTGCCAGCAGTTACGGGCAGTTATCCTACGAGCAGTACTTC. It is translated as CASSYGQLSYEQYF.